The clone carrying this T cell receptor (beta chain) was counted between two and nine times. Its antigen is unknown. J gave up 4 bases and V 6 bases, and 6 bases lay outside the gene matches. This CDR3 spans 16 amino acids. Looked up from germline, CDR1 is SGHTA and CDR2 is FQGNSA. Quantitative 5'-RACE with molecular barcodes generated TCR beta libraries. TCRdb recomputed calls from the 5' RACE reads with MiXCR, one row per CDR3 protein. The sample lists about 800,000 distinct CDR3 sequences, 12% seen once, with less than 0.65% in the top ten. This entry belongs to a study of CD8 T cells in ankylosing spondylitis. General study points: Among TCR beta sequences, a motif of eight highly homologous variants appeared characteristic of ankylosing spondylitis blood. Certain motif variants had earlier been reported in reactive arthritis synovial fluid and blood. Clones linked to the disease showed a CD8+ phenotype. They occurred at relatively low frequencies in peripheral blood. Within matched ankylosing spondylitis synovial fluid, disease-linked clones were reportedly significantly enriched.

This chain uses TRBV7-2 with TRBJ2-5, with 15 bases fitting TRBD2. The TCR was taken from a male donor with ankylosing spondylitis. Sequencing was done on a sample of blood, either unsorted or a sorted T cell fraction (not recorded which). Written as DNA, the CDR3 is TGTGCCAGCAGACGCTGGGGACTAGCGGGGGGAGAGACCCAGTACTTC. This encodes CASRRWGLAGGETQYF.